The rows below give T cell receptor beta chains drawn from one sample of a study of long-term antiretroviral therapy in people with HIV. Sequencing used immunoSEQ multiplex PCR; TCRdb keeps in-frame clones, though not all of them. The data show 34,000 or so clones, 65% to 90% seen once. The specimen comprised unsorted PBMCs, sampled about 3.3 years after starting antiretroviral therapy. All receptors derive from a man younger than 30 with HIV. The CDR3 runs from the conserved cysteine through the conserved F or W. A D gene is named only where the DNA matches it firmly. The size of a clone is reported for some rows only, either as once, few or many, or as a class for expanded clones.

d_gene	v_gene	len	j_gene	abundance	CDR3nt	CDR3aa
-	TRBV2	13	TRBJ2-1	-	TGTGCCAGCAGTGATATTGGGAACAATGAGCAGTTCTTC	CASSDIGNNEQFF
-	TRBV25-1	14	TRBJ1-1	-	TGTGCCAGCAGTGAATATGGGGGGACCACTGAAGCTTTCTTT	CASSEYGGTTEAFF
-	TRBV7-2	10	TRBJ2-7	-	TGTGCCAGCAGCACCTACGAGCAGTACTTC	CASSTYEQYF
-	TRBV5-1	15	TRBJ1-2	-	TGCGCCAGCAGCTTGGTCCCAGGGAGGGACTATGGCTACACCTTC	CASSLVPGRDYGYTF
-	TRBV6-1	14	TRBJ1-6	-	TGTGCCAGCAGTGATTCAGGAGATAATTCACCCCTCCACTTT	CASSDSGDNSPLHF
-	TRBV7-2	15	TRBJ1-6	-	TGTGCCAGCAGCTTAGGGTACTCCTATAATTCACCCCTCCACTTT	CASSLGYSYNSPLHF
TRBD2	TRBV5-4	14	TRBJ2-5	once	TGTGCCAGCGGGGGACTAGCCCTGGGTGAGACCCAGTACTTC	CASGGLALGETQYF
-	TRBV14	17	TRBJ2-7	-	TGTGCCAGCAGCCAAGGGGACGAACAGGACAGCTCCTACGAGCAGTACTTC	CASSQGDEQDSSYEQYF
-	TRBV11-2	13	TRBJ1-1	-	TGTGCCAGCAGCTCCGTGCAGGGGAATGAAGCTTTCTTT	CASSSVQGNEAFF
-	TRBV7-9	13	TRBJ2-5	-	TGTGCCAGCACCCCCTTGGGGGGCTGGACCCAGTACTTC	CASTPLGGWTQYF
TRBD2	TRBV4-1	16	TRBJ2-3	-	TGCGCCAGCAGCCAAGAGGGCGGGGGGGCCAGAAATACGCAGTATTTT	CASSQEGGGARNTQYF
-	TRBV19	15	TRBJ1-3	-	TGTGCCAGTAGCAGGACGGCCAGCTCTGGAAACACCATATATTTT	CASSRTASSGNTIYF
TRBD1	TRBV7-9	18	TRBJ2-2	-	TGTGCCAGCAGCATGTGGACAGGTCTAACAGGGAACACCGGGGAGCTGTTTTTT	CASSMWTGLTGNTGELFF
-	TRBV28	14	TRBJ1-5	once	TGTGCCAGCAGTAGGATGGGGAGAACCCAGCCCCAGCATTTT	CASSRMGRTQPQHF
-	TRBV7-9	12	TRBJ2-1	-	TGTGCCAGCAGCTCGGGTTTAGGTGAGCAGTTCTTC	CASSSGLGEQFF
-	TRBV4-3	17	TRBJ1-2	once	TGCGCCAGCAGCCAGGGTTTGGCCGAAGTCGGGGGCTATGGCTACACCTTC	CASSQGLAEVGGYGYTF
-	TRBV5-1	16	TRBJ2-7	-	TGCGCCAGCAGCTCGACCCGGGACTCCGGCTCCTACGAGCAGTACTTC	CASSSTRDSGSYEQYF
TRBD1	TRBV7-9	17	TRBJ1-1	-	TGTGCCAGCAGCTTAGGCGGGACAGTTCGGGTAGACACTGAAGCTTTCTTT	CASSLGGTVRVDTEAFF
-	TRBV11-2	16	TRBJ1-2	-	TGTGCCAGCAGCTTTCCCAGCTTGCTGGGGGACCCCCGCTACACCTTC	CASSFPSLLGDPRYTF
-	TRBV7-6	18	TRBJ2-7	-	TGTGCCAGCAGCTTAGTCGATTCGGGGAGACAGAGCTCCTACGAGCAGTACTTC	CASSLVDSGRQSSYEQYF
-	TRBV6-1	15	TRBJ2-7	-	TGTGCCAGCAGTGAAGCGGGGACGGGCAGCTACGAGCAGTACTTC	CASSEAGTGSYEQYF
-	TRBV27	15	TRBJ2-1	-	TGTGCCAGCAGTTTAGGGGGGTTCCCCTACAATGAGCAGTTCTTC	CASSLGGFPYNEQFF
TRBD1	TRBV25-1	12	TRBJ1-1	once	TGTGCCAGCACTGACAGGGGCATTGAAGCTTTCTTT	CASTDRGIEAFF
-	TRBV9	16	TRBJ2-1	-	TGTGCCAGCAGCTTGGGAGGGGGCGCTTCCTACAATGAGCAGTTCTTC	CASSLGGGASYNEQFF
-	TRBV5-1	14	TRBJ1-2	-	TGCGCCAGCAGCGCATCGGCAGGTACCTATGGCTACACCTTC	CASSASAGTYGYTF
-	TRBV6-1	11	TRBJ2-1	-	TGTGCCGCAAGGGGGGGAAATGAGCAGTTCTTC	CAARGGNEQFF
-	TRBV29-1	14	TRBJ1-1	-	TGCAGCGCTAGGGACCCCCCGGAGAACACTGAAGCTTTCTTT	CSARDPPENTEAFF
-	TRBV28	15	TRBJ2-5	-	TGTGCCAGCAGTTTAACCGGGGAAGGGCAAGAGACCCAGTACTTC	CASSLTGEGQETQYF
-	TRBV6-6	11	TRBJ1-1	-	TGTGCCAGCATGGAGAACACTGAAGCTTTCTTT	CASMENTEAFF
-	TRBV5-1	22	TRBJ2-6	once	TGCGCCAGCAGCTTTAGAGGTTTGGGAAAGGGGAACGGAATCTCTGGGGCCAACGTCCTGACTTTC	CASSFRGLGKGNGISGANVLTF
TRBD1	TRBV2	13	TRBJ2-7	-	TGTGCCAGCAGGATAGACAGGGCCTACGAGCAGTACTTC	CASRIDRAYEQYF
TRBD1	TRBV2	12	TRBJ2-2	-	TGTGCCAGCAGACAGGGGACCGGGGAGCTGTTTTTT	CASRQGTGELFF
-	TRBV15	16	TRBJ2-5	-	TGTGCCACCAGCAGAGCCTCCACCACTAGTTTGAAGACCCAGTACTTC	CATSRASTTSLKTQYF
-	TRBV18	16	TRBJ1-3	-	TGTGCCAGCTCACCACCGGGTGAGGTCCGACGAAACACCATATATTTT	CASSPPGEVRRNTIYF
-	TRBV11-3	14	TRBJ2-7	few	TGTGCCAGCAGCTTGACGGGAAGCTCCTACGAGCAGTACTTC	CASSLTGSSYEQYF
TRBD2	TRBV4-3	17	TRBJ2-7	-	TGCGCCAGCAGCCAAGATCCAGGGACTAGCGGGAGGTACGAGCAGTACTTC	CASSQDPGTSGRYEQYF
-	TRBV5-1	13	TRBJ1-2	-	TGCGCCAGCAGCACGACGGGGGACTATGGCTACACCTTC	CASSTTGDYGYTF
-	TRBV7-6	14	TRBJ2-3	-	TGTGCCAGCAGCTTTAGGGGGAGCACAGATACGCAGTATTTT	CASSFRGSTDTQYF
-	TRBV27	13	TRBJ1-1	-	TGTGCCAGCAGTCTGAGGGTATACACTGAAGCTTTCTTT	CASSLRVYTEAFF
TRBD2	TRBV6-6	15	TRBJ2-1	-	TGTGCCAGCAGTTACCCCGGGACTAGTCACAATGAGCAGTTCTTC	CASSYPGTSHNEQFF